These T cell receptor beta chains were read from a single sample in a study of regulatory T cells in long-lasting Graves disease. TCRdb reprocessed the multiplex PCR reads via MiXCR and lists one record per CDR3 protein. There are roughly 610,000 distinct CDR3 sequences in the sample; around 15% occur only once, and 12% lies in the top ten. The sample was also linked to a second study, of T cells in Graves' hyperthyroidism and ophthalmopathy.

The sample here was peripheral blood mononuclear cells (PBMCs), taken at new diagnosis, from a patient treated with antithyroid drugs. All receptors come from a man younger than 30 with Graves disease. The CDR3 runs from the conserved cysteine through the conserved F or W. The order of the fields is D gene, V gene, J gene, clone size, CDR3 protein, CDR3 DNA. D genes are given only for firm matches. Part of the rows lack a size; the others show once, few, many or a class for expanded clones.

d_gene: TRBD2; v_gene: TRBV7-8; j_gene: TRBJ2-1; abundance: many; CDR3aa: CASSLRLAGGPYNEQFF; CDR3nt: TGTGCCAGCAGCCTCCGACTAGCGGGAGGGCCTTACAATGAGCAGTTCTTC
d_gene: TRBD2; v_gene: TRBV2; j_gene: TRBJ2-3; abundance: many; CDR3aa: CASNLGTSGGTDTQYF; CDR3nt: TGTGCCAGCAACTTAGGGACTAGCGGGGGCACAGATACGCAGTATTTT
d_gene: TRBD2; v_gene: TRBV20-1; j_gene: TRBJ2-5; abundance: NA; CDR3aa: CSAKGLVPETQYF; CDR3nt: TGCAGTGCTAAGGGACTAGTGCCAGAGACCCAGTACTTC
d_gene: TRBD2; v_gene: TRBV6-1; j_gene: TRBJ2-7; abundance: many; CDR3aa: CASTLAGFSYEQYF; CDR3nt: TGTGCCAGCACCTTAGCGGGTTTCTCCTACGAGCAGTACTTC
d_gene: TRBD1; v_gene: TRBV19; j_gene: TRBJ2-2; abundance: NA; CDR3aa: CASSMDRGVRNTGELFF; CDR3nt: TGTGCCAGTAGTATGGACAGGGGTGTGAGAAACACCGGGGAGCTGTTTTTT
d_gene: TRBD1; v_gene: TRBV2; j_gene: TRBJ2-3; abundance: NA; CDR3aa: CASGQGASYYTDTQYF; CDR3nt: TGTGCCAGTGGACAGGGGGCCTCATACTACACAGATACGCAGTATTTT
d_gene: TRBD2; v_gene: TRBV20-1; j_gene: TRBJ2-7; abundance: many; CDR3aa: CSAVGLAIHEQYF; CDR3nt: TGCAGTGCTGTGGGACTAGCTATCCACGAGCAGTACTTC
d_gene: TRBD2; v_gene: TRBV18; j_gene: TRBJ2-1; abundance: many; CDR3aa: CASSPRRHGRVDEQFF; CDR3nt: TGTGCCAGCTCACCACGCCGTCACGGGAGGGTTGATGAGCAGTTCTTC
d_gene: TRBD1; v_gene: TRBV12-3/TRBV12-4; j_gene: TRBJ1-5; abundance: many; CDR3aa: CATTDREHQPQHF; CDR3nt: TGTGCCACCACAGACAGGGAGCATCAGCCCCAGCATTTT
d_gene: NA; v_gene: TRBV30; j_gene: TRBJ1-1; abundance: many; CDR3aa: CAWSARLLTEQNTEAFF; CDR3nt: TGTGCCTGGAGTGCCAGATTATTGACAGAGCAGAACACTGAAGCTTTCTTT
d_gene: NA; v_gene: TRBV18; j_gene: TRBJ2-6; abundance: few; CDR3aa: CASSPPGGVSGANVLTF; CDR3nt: TGTGCCAGCTCACCACCGGGAGGCGTATCTGGGGCCAACGTCCTGACTTTC
d_gene: NA; v_gene: TRBV30; j_gene: TRBJ2-3; abundance: NA; CDR3aa: CAWTDVGSGADTQYF; CDR3nt: TGTGCCTGGACGGACGTGGGGAGCGGCGCAGATACGCAGTATTTT
d_gene: NA; v_gene: TRBV28; j_gene: TRBJ1-2; abundance: NA; CDR3aa: CASSRNGYTF; CDR3nt: TGTGCCAGCAGTCGAAATGGCTACACCTTC
d_gene: TRBD2; v_gene: TRBV20-1; j_gene: TRBJ2-1; abundance: NA; CDR3aa: CSAISGTSYNERFF; CDR3nt: TGCAGTGCTATAAGCGGGACCTCCTACAATGAGCGGTTCTTC
d_gene: NA; v_gene: TRBV7-3; j_gene: TRBJ2-7; abundance: few; CDR3aa: CASSLKHSPTYEQYF; CDR3nt: TGTGCCAGCAGCTTAAAACACTCTCCGACCTACGAGCAGTACTTC
d_gene: TRBD2; v_gene: TRBV9; j_gene: TRBJ2-2; abundance: few; CDR3aa: CASSVTSGSTGELFF; CDR3nt: TGTGCCAGCAGCGTGACTAGCGGGAGCACCGGGGAGCTGTTTTTT
d_gene: NA; v_gene: TRBV28; j_gene: TRBJ1-1; abundance: many; CDR3aa: CASNRNTEAFF; CDR3nt: TGTGCCAGCAATCGAAACACTGAAGCTTTCTTT
d_gene: TRBD2; v_gene: TRBV7-9; j_gene: TRBJ2-1; abundance: many; CDR3aa: CASSATSGRVNEQFF; CDR3nt: TGTGCCAGCAGCGCGACTAGCGGGAGGGTTAATGAGCAGTTCTTC
d_gene: TRBD1; v_gene: TRBV6-2/TRBV6-3; j_gene: TRBJ2-2; abundance: NA; CDR3aa: CASSGTQGAGELFF; CDR3nt: TGTGCCAGCAGTGGGACACAGGGGGCCGGGGAGCTGTTTTTT
d_gene: TRBD1; v_gene: TRBV7-3; j_gene: TRBJ1-1; abundance: many; CDR3aa: CASSPQPGTGFGEAFF; CDR3nt: TGTGCCAGCAGCCCCCAGCCGGGGACAGGGTTTGGTGAAGCTTTCTTT
d_gene: NA; v_gene: TRBV3-1; j_gene: TRBJ1-1; abundance: few; CDR3aa: CASSVAQGPEAFF; CDR3nt: TGTGCCAGCAGCGTCGCCCAGGGGCCTGAAGCTTTCTTT
d_gene: TRBD1; v_gene: TRBV4-1; j_gene: TRBJ2-3; abundance: NA; CDR3aa: CASSQDRGRGDTQYF; CDR3nt: TGCGCCAGCAGCCAGGACAGGGGGAGAGGAGATACGCAGTATTTT
d_gene: NA; v_gene: TRBV27; j_gene: TRBJ1-2; abundance: few; CDR3aa: CASSRERVPGYGYTF; CDR3nt: TGTGCCAGCTCCCGGGAAAGAGTCCCCGGGTATGGCTACACCTTC